This T cell receptor (beta chain) stems from a study of CD8 T cells in Susac syndrome. RNA in amounts of roughly 0.45 to 1 ug was reverse transcribed with random hexamers. TCRdb reprocessed the immunoSEQ multiplex PCR reads with MiXCR, giving one entry per CDR3 protein. Seen here are roughly 150,000 distinct CDR3 sequences, about 94% observed once, and the top ten hold approximately 0.08%. The CDR3 has 15 residues. Germline-derived CDR1 and CDR2 are MNHEY and SVGAGI. J was trimmed by 7 bases and V by 0 bases; bases with no gene match: 8. Material: CD4+ T cells from PBMCs. The clonotype was recovered from a human donor with Susac syndrome. The chain recombines TRBV6-5 with TRBJ1-1; TRBD1 matches at 7 bases. DNA of the CDR3: TGTGCCAGCAGTTACTCCTACAGGGGTCTCCTTGAAGCTTTCTTT. Protein product: CASSYSYRGLLEAFF.